This record looks at one T cell receptor (beta chain) sequence and its context. The target of this receptor is not known. No much larger clone is present one base from it, and per-base qualities are unavailable. The germline V gene specifies MNHEY as CDR1 and SVGAGI as CDR2. The junction shows trimming of 7 bases on V and 4 bases on J, plus 19 bases between the germline ends. The CDR3 spans 15 residues, from the cysteine through the phenylalanine. The retained sequence is limited to the CDR3, 45 bases, with the frame set at the first base. Using the deep immunoSEQ assay, TCR CDR3 regions were amplified from genomic DNA by multiplex PCR. Extracted genomic DNA from each cell subset was spread evenly across all wells of several immunoSEQ 96-well plates, with each plate serving as a replicate. Each replicate PCR for sorted subsets received roughly 0.2 ug genomic DNA, equal to about 29,000 T cell genomes. Purified libraries were measured with a Qubit 3.0 fluorometer, size-checked on a Bioanalyzer 2100, and measured again with the KAPA Library Quantification kit. Every immunoSEQ 96-well plate was sequenced on a separate single-read 150-cycle Illumina NextSeq 550 flow cell. As for how the authors treated the data: Because only junctional sequences without quality scores were contained in the immunoSEQ output, filtering matching that applied to full-length reads could not be performed. Sequences were annotated with PyIR, a Python wrapper for IgBLAST v1.9, using IMGT germline references to assign V/J genes and CDR3. Any read was removed if the V/J assignment was weak (E-value above 1e-6), the CDR3 was missing, or the read contained stop codons, out-of-frame junctions, or ambiguous translated residues. V3J clonotypes were defined as sequences sharing the same inferred V gene, J gene, and CDR3 amino acid sequence. The percentage overlap between two repertoires was calculated by dividing the number of shared unique clonotypes by the size of the smaller repertoire. Richness of each repertoire was evaluated using RTK rarefaction, the Chao1 estimator, and Recon v2.1 estimates of unobserved clonotypes. For all TCRbeta clonotypes obtained by the gDNA method from a few donors, generation probabilities were computed with OLGA. This immuneACCESS table, as held by TCRdb, lists in-frame sequences with V and J called but not all clones. Of the missing ones, under half trace to an unresolved V gene in checked studies; the others have no known cause. V and J calls plus clone size are reproduced from that table; the DNA served to infer D and trimming. The sample table holds roughly 590,000 clones, of which around 95% were seen once. Clones ranked in the top ten supply less than 0.13% of the sample.

The data are from a study of shared clonotypes between healthy human individuals (TCRdb year 2020). Broadly, across the study: The cohort comprised two women and a few men aged 18 to 49 years. For each donor, three plates each were used for CD4 naive and CD4 memory, two plates were used for CD8 naive, and one plate was used for CD8 memory. To estimate repertoire size and how much clonotypes are shared between individuals, the study performed deep sequencing of blood TCR repertoires from about five healthy adults. Libraries were prepared and TCR repertoires were sequenced by different laboratories using diverse techniques, in order to increase sequencing depth and limit assay-specific biases. Per donor, leukapheresis produced somewhere between about 0.85 and 8.9 billion PBMCs.

CD8 naive samples were CD45RO-negative cells positively selected for CCR7, giving a CD45RA+CCR7+ population that excluded TemRA cells. The donors were healthy, HIV-negative adults who had no recently reported acute infections or vaccinations. Every donor was a Caucasian adult residing in Nashville, Tennessee, USA. Blood was obtained by leukapheresis, after which PBMCs were separated by Ficoll-Histopaque density gradient centrifugation and cryopreserved in liquid nitrogen vapor phase. Analytical flow cytometry was used to check the purity and quantity of each magnetically sorted T cell population. Each sorted fraction had its genomic DNA isolated and then quantified by UV absorbance on a Nanodrop 2000c. Broad study findings and their caveats: Based on pairwise subsampling, the degree of clonotype sharing among donors was expected to be affected by sequencing depth. Sampling was restricted to blood, and TCR repertoires in tissues likely differ from the TCR repertoires found in blood. Higher generation probabilities were observed for clonotypes shared by all four sorted-subset donors than for non-shared clonotypes. Because the study included only a small number of donors, the genetic and exposure-history diversity represented was limited. Rarefaction of sorted-subset datasets indicated incomplete sequencing despite the large sequencing depth. About 5% of naive CD4, 3.5% of naive CD8, approximately 2.2% of memory CD4, and around 0.42% of memory CD8 clonotypes were shared across a few donors. Naive subsets generally had larger estimated clonotype richness than memory subsets did.

The receptor's source is a woman in her twenties or thirties in good health. The material sequenced was naive CD8+ T cells sorted from blood. In the paper's terms, the cell subset or site label means: CD45RA+CCR7+. In this chain, TRBV6-5 is recombined with TRBJ1-2, with a tentative D gene TRBD1 over 5 matching bases. The DNA reads as follows: TGTGCCAGCACCTGGGCTCCAGGGACGGGCTATGGCTACACCTTC. This is translated as CASTWAPGTGYGYTF.